In its sample, the clone carrying this T cell receptor beta chain was seen a few times. Expressed TCRB transcripts were sequenced because the isolated RNA had all been reverse transcribed beforehand. Produced via immunoSEQ multiplex PCR; TCRdb's table is partial and in-frame only. The sample has 450,000 or so clones; over 10% are singletons. V lost 0 bases, J lost 6 bases, and 4 bases stayed unmatched. Germline lookup yields CDR1 LGHNA and CDR2 YNFKEQ. The CDR3 covers 15 residues. This sample stems from a study of beta chain features in type 1 diabetes. The source material was naive CD4+ T cells from blood. The chain joins TRBV4-2 to TRBJ2-4, with 8 nucleotides matching TRBD2. This clonotype was obtained from a woman between 18 and 30 years old in good health. CDR3 sequence: CASSQDRAGGNIQYF. The CDR3 DNA sequence: TGTGCCAGCAGCCAAGACCGCGCGGGAGGAAACATTCAGTACTTC.